The rows below give T cell receptor beta chains drawn from one sample of a study of CD8 T cells in ankylosing spondylitis. One entry per CDR3 protein results from TCRdb running MiXCR on the 5' RACE reads. This sample has around 160,000 distinct CDR3 sequences; around 10% occur once, and the top ten carry about 29%. The sequenced sample was blood, either unsorted or a sorted T cell fraction (not recorded which). The receptors come from a male donor with ankylosing spondylitis or in good health (not recorded which). Both conserved end residues are part of each CDR3. A D gene is named only where the DNA matches it firmly. Clone size appears in some rows only: once, few, many, or a class for an expanded clone.

d_call,j_call,clone_size,v_call,cdr3_aa,cdr3_nt
-,TRBJ2-7,few,TRBV7-2,CASGGTAYEQYF,TGTGCCAGCGGCGGGACAGCCTACGAGCAGTACTTC
TRBD1,TRBJ2-3,many,TRBV12-3/TRBV12-4,CASSDSGTGGIGTQYF,TGTGCCAGCAGTGATTCCGGGACAGGGGGCATAGGTACGCAGTATTTT
-,TRBJ2-7,many,TRBV7-7,CASSYNSNEQYF,TGTGCCAGCAGCTATAACAGTAACGAGCAGTACTTC
-,TRBJ2-1,many,TRBV9,CASSVARGHNEQFF,TGTGCCAGCAGCGTAGCTCGTGGGCACAATGAGCAGTTCTTC
-,TRBJ1-2,-,TRBV5-1,CASSLSPGTAADGYTF,TGCGCCAGCAGCTTGTCCCCCGGGACGGCGGCCGATGGCTACACCTTC
-,TRBJ2-7,few,TRBV4-3,CASSQELESRYEQYF,TGCGCCAGCAGCCAAGAACTCGAATCCCGCTACGAGCAGTACTTC
-,TRBJ2-1,many,TRBV9,CASSVFEYSYNEQFF,TGTGCCAGCAGCGTATTTGAATACTCCTACAATGAGCAGTTCTTC
-,TRBJ2-5,many,TRBV15,CATSRTAGHRETQYF,TGTGCCACCAGCAGAACGGCAGGGCATCGAGAGACCCAGTACTTC
TRBD2,TRBJ2-5,few,TRBV5-6,CASSREERETQYF,TGTGCCAGCAGCCGGGAGGAAAGAGAGACCCAGTACTTC
TRBD2,TRBJ2-1,once,TRBV20-1,CSAPASGSGSAEQFF,TGCAGTGCTCCCGCTAGCGGGAGCGGGAGCGCTGAGCAGTTCTTC
TRBD1,TRBJ1-6,many,TRBV5-1,CASSPPDRENSPLHF,TGCGCCAGCAGCCCCCCGGACAGGGAGAATTCACCCCTCCACTTT
-,TRBJ1-5,many,TRBV7-8,CASSLRASNQPQHF,TGTGCCAGCAGCTTAAGGGCTAGCAATCAGCCCCAGCATTTT
TRBD1,TRBJ2-2,many,TRBV10-3,CAISRDSPRYGELFF,TGTGCCATCAGCCGGGACAGCCCACGTTACGGGGAGCTGTTTTTT
-,TRBJ1-2,-,TRBV10-3,CAIAREGSGYTF,TGTGCCATCGCGAGAGAGGGAAGTGGCTACACCTTC
-,TRBJ2-5,few,TRBV11-1,CASSLGELEETQYF,TGTGCCAGCAGCTTAGGAGAGCTCGAGGAGACCCAGTACTTC
TRBD2,TRBJ2-3,many,TRBV5-1,CASSLVAREADTQYF,TGCGCCAGCAGCTTGGTCGCGCGGGAGGCAGATACGCAGTATTTT
-,TRBJ2-5,many,TRBV24-1,CATSDYRLDAQYF,TGTGCCACCAGTGACTACCGACTCGACGCCCAGTACTTC
-,TRBJ2-5,-,TRBV20-1,CSASAPGLTLF,TGCAGTGCCTCCGCCCCAGGACTAACACTTTTC
-,TRBJ2-7,many,TRBV14,CASSQDYEQYF,TGTGCCAGCAGCCAAGACTACGAGCAGTACTTC
-,TRBJ2-7,many,TRBV28,CASTISYQQEQYF,TGTGCCAGCACCATTAGTTACCAACAGGAGCAGTACTTC
-,TRBJ2-3,-,TRBV7-9,CASSLGGQTQYF,TGTGCCAGCAGCTTAGGGGGTCAAACGCAGTATTTT
TRBD2,TRBJ2-7,-,TRBV2,CASTITSGSYEQYF,TGTGCCAGCACCATAACTAGCGGGAGCTACGAGCAGTACTTC
TRBD2,TRBJ2-3,many,TRBV7-9,CASSPGLAGDTQYF,TGTGCCAGCAGCCCAGGACTAGCGGGAGATACGCAGTATTTT
TRBD2,TRBJ2-1,-,TRBV18,CASSEPGLVKDEQFF,TGTGCCAGCTCAGAACCGGGACTAGTCAAAGATGAGCAGTTCTTC
TRBD2,TRBJ2-1,-,TRBV5-1,CASSLVGTSGSLITDEQFF,TGCGCCAGCAGCTTGGTTGGGACTAGCGGCTCCCTAATAACCGATGAGCAGTTCTTC
TRBD1,TRBJ1-2,many,TRBV24-1,CATSAGQRNGYTF,TGTGCCACCAGTGCGGGACAGCGAAATGGCTACACCTTC
TRBD1,TRBJ1-3,many,TRBV20-1,CSARPAGGGNTIYF,TGCAGTGCTAGGCCGGCAGGGGGAGGAAACACCATATATTTT
-,TRBJ1-1,many,TRBV20-1,CSARSPQGYTEAFF,TGCAGTGCTAGATCCCCACAGGGATACACTGAAGCTTTCTTT
-,TRBJ1-1,few,TRBV6-2/TRBV6-3,CASSLRVGTTEAFF,TGTGCCAGCAGCTTAAGGGTGGGGACTACTGAAGCTTTCTTT
-,TRBJ1-3,many,TRBV9,CASSVGDGSSGNTIYF,TGTGCCAGCAGCGTAGGGGACGGTAGCTCTGGAAACACCATATATTTT
-,TRBJ2-7,many,TRBV9,CASSAHLCRGSYEQYF,TGTGCCAGCAGCGCCCATCTTTGTCGGGGGTCTTACGAGCAGTACTTC
-,TRBJ1-5,many,TRBV12-3/TRBV12-4,CASSWGEISNQPQHF,TGTGCCAGCAGTTGGGGAGAGATAAGCAATCAGCCCCAGCATTTT
TRBD1,TRBJ2-7,few,TRBV5-6,CASSFRGQGSEQYF,TGTGCCAGCAGCTTCCGGGGACAGGGGAGCGAGCAGTACTTC
-,TRBJ1-5,-,TRBV29-1,CSAASPGDQPQHF,TGCAGCGCTGCGTCACCGGGCGATCAGCCCCAGCATTTT
TRBD1,TRBJ1-1,many,TRBV7-8,CASSLATGSVTEAFF,TGTGCCAGCAGCTTAGCGACAGGGTCGGTCACTGAAGCTTTCTTT
-,TRBJ2-5,many,TRBV5-1,CASSFSVGFDQYF,TGCGCCAGCAGCTTTAGTGTAGGGTTTGACCAGTACTTC
-,TRBJ1-1,few,TRBV15,CATSRGTGVGTEAFF,TGTGCCACCAGCAGAGGTACGGGGGTTGGGACTGAAGCTTTCTTT